The 9 T cell receptor beta chains listed next were all sequenced from one sample in a study of shared clonotypes between healthy human individuals. Method: immunoSEQ multiplex PCR; TCRdb's copy keeps in-frame clones and lacks some. The data hold 2 million or so clones, with over 85% observed a single time. Material for sequencing was naive CD4+ T cells sorted from blood. Stated subset: CD45RA+ positively selected. These receptors were collected from a man aged 18-30 years in good health.

V gene TRBV10-2 combines with J gene TRBJ2-7; D might be TRBD1 or TRBD2, each matching 7 bases. The CDR3 covers 17 residues. V lost 3 bases and J lost 1, with 19 bases in between. CDR1 WSHSY and CDR2 SAAADI come from the germline V gene. The CDR3 reads CASSDGLGGGLSYEQYF. DNA for the CDR3: TGCGCCAGCAGTGACGGTTTGGGAGGGGGCCTTTCCTACGAGCAGTACTTC.

A single count supports this clone. The V gene is TRBV25-1, the J gene TRBJ2-7; 8 bases match TRBD1. Looked up from germline, CDR1 is MGHDK and CDR2 is SYGVNS. This CDR3 has 15 amino acids. Losses at the gene ends were 2 bases for V and 4 bases for J; bases not matched to a gene: 7. The CDR3 spells CASSERVTGVYEQYF. CDR3 coding DNA: TGTGCCAGCAGTGAACGGGTGACAGGGGTGTACGAGCAGTACTTC.

The chain recombines TRBV4-1 with TRBJ1-1, with 8 positions matching TRBD1. This CDR3 is 16 amino acids long. Germline CDR1 and CDR2: MGHRA and YSYEKL. With 2 bases clipped from V and 2 bases from J, the junction kept 7 bases outside the gene matches. CDR3: CASSQYFGTGNTEAFF. CDR3 bases: TGCGCCAGCAGCCAATACTTCGGGACAGGCAACACTGAAGCTTTCTTT.

Regarding this clone: The same CDR3 also results from other DNA sequences found in this sample. The V gene is TRBV19, the J gene TRBJ2-6; no firm D call. The V end was cut by 6 bases, the J end by 1 base, with 4 bases between. Germline CDR1 and CDR2: LNHDA and SQIVND (reference sequence). The CDR3 totals 13 residues. The CDR3 DNA reads TGTGCCAGTAGGGTATCTGGGGCCAACGTCCTGACTTTC. Its translation: CASRVSGANVLTF.

This clone was picked up one time. This rearrangement joins TRBV13 to TRBJ2-5; tentative D call: TRBD2 (5 bases). CDR1 and CDR2 (germline): PRHDT, FYEKMQ (reference sequence). The CDR3 covers 15 residues. V shed 4 bases and J shed 4 bases, with 16 bases lying between them. The CDR3 loop reads CASSSGPAGTETQYF. DNA of the CDR3: TGTGCCAGCAGCTCTGGCCCTGCGGGTACAGAGACCCAGTACTTC. The full variable domain, in which reference TRBV13 and TRBJ2-5 provide the parts outside the CDR3, is AAGVIQSPRHLIKEKRETATLKCYPIPRHDTVYWYQQGPGQDPQFLISFYEKMQSDKGSIPDRFSAQQFSDYHSELNMSSLELGDSALYFCASSSGPAGTETQYFGPGTRLLVL.

The genes are TRBV4-1 and TRBJ2-7; 10 bases fit TRBD2. J lost 3 bases, V lost 1 base, and 3 bases had no gene match. Germline CDR1 and CDR2: MGHRA and YSYEKL. The CDR3 is made up of 15 amino acids. The CDR3 DNA sequence: TGCGCCAGCAGCCAAGTACTAGCGGGGAACTACGAGCAGTACTTC. Translating it yields CASSQVLAGNYEQYF.

The chain joins TRBV6-6 to TRBJ1-5, with TRBD1 as a possible D gene (5 bases). V dropped 2 bases and J dropped 0 bases, with 11 bases sitting between them. This CDR3 has 16 residues. Per germline, CDR1 MNHNY and CDR2 SVGAGI (reference sequence). The DNA of the CDR3 is TGTGCCAGCAGTTACGGGCAGGGTGATAGCAATCAGCCCCAGCATTTT. Protein sequence: CASSYGQGDSNQPQHF.

Only a few counts were recorded for this clone. Additional DNA sequences in this sample encode the identical CDR3. The V gene is TRBV18, the J gene TRBJ1-1; tentative D call: TRBD1 (5 bases). Trimming cost V 5 bases and J 1 base, with 8 bases left between them. The CDR3 consists of 13 residues. Germline V gene sequence: CDR1 KGHSH, CDR2 LQKENI. CDR3 sequence: CASSTDRNTEAFF. The DNA for the CDR3 is TGTGCCAGCTCAACAGACAGGAACACTGAAGCTTTCTTT.

V gene TRBV13 combines with J gene TRBJ2-1; TRBD1 agrees at 7 bases. The junction had 2 bases not matched to a gene; V was cut back by 6 bases and J by 6 bases. This CDR3 is built from 12 residues. From germline, CDR1 is PRHDT and CDR2 FYEKMQ (reference sequence). The CDR3 sequence: CASSGQVNEQFF. As DNA, the CDR3 is TGTGCCAGCAGTGGACAGGTCAATGAGCAGTTCTTC. The full variable domain, in which reference TRBV13 and TRBJ2-1 provide the parts outside the CDR3, is AAGVIQSPRHLIKEKRETATLKCYPIPRHDTVYWYQQGPGQDPQFLISFYEKMQSDKGSIPDRFSAQQFSDYHSELNMSSLELGDSALYFCASSGQVNEQFFGPGTRLTVL.